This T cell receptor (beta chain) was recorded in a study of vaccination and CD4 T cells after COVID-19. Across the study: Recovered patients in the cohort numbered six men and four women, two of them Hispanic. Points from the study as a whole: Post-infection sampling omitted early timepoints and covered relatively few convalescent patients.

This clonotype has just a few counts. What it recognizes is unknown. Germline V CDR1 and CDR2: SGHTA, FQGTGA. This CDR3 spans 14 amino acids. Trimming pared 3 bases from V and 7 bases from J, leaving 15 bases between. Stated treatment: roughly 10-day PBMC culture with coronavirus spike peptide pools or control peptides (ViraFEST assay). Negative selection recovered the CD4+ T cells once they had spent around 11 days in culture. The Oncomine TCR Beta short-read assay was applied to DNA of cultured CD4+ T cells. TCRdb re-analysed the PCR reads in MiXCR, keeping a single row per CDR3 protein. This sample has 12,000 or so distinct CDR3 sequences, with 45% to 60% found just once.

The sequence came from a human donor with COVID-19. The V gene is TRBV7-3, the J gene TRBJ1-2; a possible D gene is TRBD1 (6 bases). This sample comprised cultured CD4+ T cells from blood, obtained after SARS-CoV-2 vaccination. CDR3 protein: CASSLYREHGGYTF. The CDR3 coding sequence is TGTGCCAGCAGCTTGTACAGGGAGCATGGTGGCTACACCTTC.